The 30 T cell receptor beta chains below all came from one sample that was sequenced in a study of T cells in Graves' hyperthyroidism and ophthalmopathy. What was amplified from RNA transcripts were TCR beta CDR3 regions. HTBI primers were employed in a first-round RT-PCR of the TCR CDR3. A single record per CDR3 protein comes from TCRdb applying MiXCR to the multiplex PCR reads. Altogether approximately 210,000 distinct CDR3 sequences are present, under 20% being singletons, with the ten largest covering around 52%. Sequences were obtained from blood. The receptors stem from a man between 50 and 59 years old with Graves' hyperthyroidism.

The table lists this clonotype with many counts. The chain carries TRBV12-3 or TRBV12-4 and TRBJ2-1; the match to TRBD2 covers 7 bases. V shed 3 bases and J 9 bases; nucleotides not matched to a gene: 8. This CDR3 is 14 amino acids long. Here the CDR3 DNA reads TGTGCCAGCAGTTTGGGACTACGTAGCGCTGAGCAGTTCTTC. Translation gives CASSLGLRSAEQFF.

This clonotype has ten or more counts. This rearrangement joins TRBV28 to TRBJ2-7, with 12 bases lining up with TRBD2. The trim removed 5 bases at V and 0 bases at J, leaving 5 bases unmatched. The CDR3 runs to 16 residues. The germline gives CDR1 MDHEN, CDR2 SYDVKM. The CDR3: CASSPRTSGTSYEQYF. In nucleotides, the CDR3 is TGTGCCAGCAGTCCCAGGACTAGCGGGACCTCCTACGAGCAGTACTTC.

This clonotype came up many times. The J gene is TRBJ2-3, the V gene TRBV2; TRBD2 matches at 9 bases. Germline V gives CDR1 SNHLY, CDR2 FYNNEI. V was clipped by 1 base and J by 4 bases; unmatched bases: 6. The length of the CDR3 is 16 residues. CDR3 sequence: CASSEGSGRSADTQYF. CDR3 nucleotide sequence: TGTGCCAGCAGTGAAGGTAGCGGGAGATCCGCAGATACGCAGTATTTT.

In this sample, this clonotype turned up many times. The junction shows a germline mismatch at one end, possibly a read error. This rearrangement joins TRBV5-1 to TRBJ1-1; the D gene is possibly TRBD1 (5 bases). The germline V gene has CDR1 SGHRS and CDR2 YFSETQ. CDR3 length equals 13 residues. This CDR3 is CASSIGQNTEAFF. CDR3 DNA: TGTGCCAGTAGTATTGGACAGAACACTGAAGCTTTCTTT.

The rearrangement joins TRBV7-6 to TRBJ2-1; 9 nucleotides line up with TRBD2. V was clipped by 1 base and J by 9 bases; unmatched bases: 16. CDR1 is SGHVS, CDR2 FNYEAQ, per germline. There are 18 residues in the CDR3. CDR3 region: CASSLDIKKREARGEQFF. In DNA form, the CDR3 reads TGTGCCAGCAGCTTAGATATAAAGAAGCGGGAGGCCAGGGGTGAGCAGTTCTTC.

CDR3: CASSLRLAGADTQYF. DNA for the CDR3: TGTGCCAGCAGCTTACGACTAGCGGGAGCAGATACGCAGTATTTT. The genes are TRBV13 and TRBJ2-3; TRBD2 aligns across 12 bases. Germline V gene sequence: CDR1 PRHDT, CDR2 FYEKMQ (reference sequence). The CDR3 is made up of 15 amino acids. V shed 2 bases and J 4 bases; nucleotides not matched to a gene: 1.

This clonotype has just a few counts. The V gene is TRBV30, the J gene TRBJ1-5; D possibly corresponds to TRBD1 (6 bases). The CDR3 has 13 amino acids. Per germline, CDR1 GTSNPN and CDR2 SVGIG (reference sequence). The ends were cut back, 4 bases at V and 5 bases at J, with 12 bases in the middle. For the CDR3, the DNA is TGTGCCTGGAATACAGGGCTAGATCAGCCCCAGCATTTT. It is translated as CAWNTGLDQPQHF.

This sequence joins TRBV19 and TRBJ2-1, with D perhaps assigned TRBD1 or TRBD2 (6 bases each). V shed 2 bases and J shed 6 bases, with 11 bases lying between them. This CDR3 contains 14 residues. Looked up from germline, CDR1 is LNHDA and CDR2 is SQIVND (reference sequence). Written as DNA, the CDR3 is TGTGCCAGTAGTATATCGGGGGCCCGCAATGAGCAGTTCTTC. The encoded protein is CASSISGARNEQFF.

This clonotype was seen more than once but under ten times. The chain combines TRBV5-1 with TRBJ2-4, with D hard to call. Germline V CDR1 and CDR2: SGHRS, YFSETQ. The CDR3 has 13 residues. V dropped 0 bases and J dropped 3 bases, with 4 bases sitting between them. Here the CDR3 reads CASSLGSKNIQYF. Here the CDR3 DNA reads TGCGCCAGCAGCTTGGGCAGCAAAAACATTCAGTACTTC. Complete variable domain (other parts from reference TRBV5-1 and TRBJ2-4): KAGVTQTPRYLIKTRGQQVTLSCSPISGHRSVSWYQQTPGQGLQFLFEYFSETQRNKGNFPGRFSGRQFSNSRSEMNVSTLELGDSALYLCASSLGSKNIQYFGAGTRLSVL.

Only a few counts were recorded for this clonotype. This sequence joins TRBV5-1 and TRBJ2-1, with a weak D call TRBD2 (5 bases). Trimming left V 2 bases short and J 0 bases short, with 9 bases between. The CDR3 is made up of 15 amino acids. Germline-derived CDR1 and CDR2 are SGHRS and YFSETQ. The CDR3 sequence is CASSLAVPSYNEQFF. CDR3 nucleotides: TGCGCCAGCAGCTTAGCGGTACCCTCCTACAATGAGCAGTTCTTC.

At least ten counts were recorded for this clonotype. V is TRBV6-1 and J is TRBJ2-2, with 9 bases identical to TRBD1. Germline CDR1 and CDR2: MNHNS and SASEGT. The CDR3 loop spans 16 amino acids. The junction had 7 bases not matched to a gene; V was cut back by 2 bases and J by 6 bases. This chain's CDR3 is CASSEWDRVDPGELFF. The CDR3 bases are TGTGCCAGCAGTGAATGGGACAGGGTCGACCCCGGGGAGCTGTTTTTT.

This clonotype has a handful of counts. CDR3 DNA: TGTGCCAGCAGCCGTCTCAGGGGGTCGGAGACCCAGTACTTC. It is translated as CASSRLRGSETQYF. This chain joins TRBV6-2 or TRBV6-3 and TRBJ2-5; 7 positions match TRBD1. The CDR3 consists of 14 residues. Germline lookup yields CDR1 MNHEY and CDR2 SVGEGT. V shed 6 bases and J 5 bases; nucleotides not matched to a gene: 9.

This clonotype was recorded at least ten times. The CDR3 reads CSLARGGNEQFF. The CDR3, as DNA: TGCAGCCTCGCGAGAGGGGGCAATGAGCAGTTCTTC. The rearrangement joins TRBV29-1 to TRBJ2-1, with a possible D match to TRBD1 (6 bases). The CDR3 has 12 residues. Germline CDR1 SQVTM, CDR2 ANQGSEA. The V end lost 8 bases, the J end lost 6 bases, and 14 bases lay between the germline ends.

This clonotype has just one count. The rearrangement links TRBV11-3 to TRBJ2-1, with D perhaps given as TRBD1 or TRBD2 (5 bases each). Germline CDR1 is SGHNT and CDR2 is YENEEA. The V end lost 5 bases, the J end lost 11 bases, and 19 bases lay between the germline ends. The CDR3 totals 14 residues. CDR3: CASSRSLDGTKQFF. The CDR3 nucleotides are TGTGCCAGCAGCCGTAGTTTGGATGGGACCAAGCAGTTCTTC.

This clonotype was seen repeatedly, ten times or more. This chain links TRBV6-7 with TRBJ2-3, with TRBD2 as a possible D gene (8 bases). TRBV6-7 qualifies as an ORF whose function is uncertain. This CDR3 spans 17 amino acids. With 6 bases removed from V and 4 bases from J, the gap between germline ends came to 23 bases. For the CDR3, the DNA is TGTGCCAGCAGCCCCAGGGGGTGTCAAGCGGGGGCAGATACGCAGTATTTT. Encoded protein: CASSPRGCQAGADTQYF.

V and J are TRBV6-1 and TRBJ1-3; D is undetermined. The germline V gene has CDR1 MNHNS and CDR2 SASEGT. V lost 8 bases and J lost 10, with 15 bases in between. This CDR3 is built from 12 residues. The CDR3 loop is CASGLSDVTIYF. In nucleotides, the CDR3 is TGTGCCAGCGGCCTTTCGGATGTAACCATATATTTT.

This clonotype was counted only a few times. The gene calls are TRBV4-1 and TRBJ2-2, with 11 bases lining up with TRBD1. This CDR3 is built from 16 residues. V dropped 0 bases and J dropped 7; count of bases not matched to a gene: 4. Germline CDR1 reads MGHRA; CDR2 reads YSYEKL. CDR3 sequence: CASSQEGQGAGGELFF. The CDR3 DNA follows: TGCGCCAGCAGCCAAGAAGGACAGGGGGCGGGCGGGGAGCTGTTTTTT.

A remark on this clonotype: Just one base apart from a much larger clone, this may be a read error. This chain uses TRBV30 with TRBJ2-7; D perhaps matches TRBD1 (6 bases). CDR1 and CDR2 (germline): GTSNPN, SVGIG (reference sequence). The length of the CDR3 is 14 residues. The V and J ends lost 4 bases and 2 bases respectively, with 15 bases between them. CDR3 amino acids: CAWKPGTWTYEQYF. CDR3 nucleotides: TGTGCCTGGAAACCCGGGACATGGACCTACGAGCAGTACTTC.

This clonotype has a count of ten or more. The chain links TRBV3-1 to TRBJ2-1; 9 bases align to TRBD2. The trim removed 2 bases at V and 10 bases at J, leaving 0 bases unmatched. This CDR3 spans 12 amino acids. Germline assignment: CDR1 LGHDT and CDR2 YNNKEL (reference sequence). CDR3 nucleotide sequence: TGTGCCAGCAGCCAAACTAGCGGGGAGCAGTTCTTC. This encodes CASSQTSGEQFF.

This clonotype has just one count. The chain recombines TRBV6-1 with TRBJ1-2; D remains unclear. This CDR3 comprises 13 residues. The V and J ends lost 5 bases and 1 base respectively, with 8 bases between them. Germline V gene sequence: CDR1 MNHNS, CDR2 SASEGT. CDR3 region: CASSRKHNYGYTF. Here the CDR3 DNA reads TGTGCCAGCAGTCGCAAGCATAACTATGGCTACACCTTC.

This clonotype showed up many times. The chain has TRBV6-2 or TRBV6-3 and TRBJ1-1; possible D gene TRBD1, 6 bases. The ends were cut back, 0 bases at V and 4 bases at J, with 12 bases in the middle. CDR1 is MNHEY and CDR2 is SVGEGT in the germline V gene. The CDR3 sequence is 15 residues long. This CDR3 reads CASSYSRGRITEAFF. In nucleotides, the CDR3 is TGTGCCAGCAGTTACTCGAGGGGGAGGATCACTGAAGCTTTCTTT.

This chain joins TRBV7-9 and TRBJ1-4; 7 bases are shared with TRBD1. In germline, CDR1 is SEHNR, CDR2 FQNEAQ (reference sequence). This CDR3 region has 15 residues. V was clipped by 2 bases and J by 3 bases; unmatched bases: 3. The CDR3 loop is CASSLKGQPNEKLFF. Written as DNA, the CDR3 is TGTGCCAGCAGCTTAAAGGGACAGCCTAATGAAAAACTGTTTTTT.

The sample holds many counts of this clonotype. The chain uses TRBV6-5 and TRBJ2-7, with 15 nucleotides matching TRBD2. Germline trimming cut 0 bases from V and 2 bases from J; bases unmatched to any gene: 5. Looked up from germline, CDR1 is MNHEY and CDR2 is SVGAGI. The CDR3 totals 18 residues. For the CDR3, the DNA is TGTGCCAGCAGTTACTCGGGACTAGCGGGAGGACCGCCCTACGAGCAGTACTTC. It translates to CASSYSGLAGGPPYEQYF.

This clonotype was observed at least ten times. The chain uses TRBV18 and TRBJ1-1; no clear D. V gave up 3 bases and J gave up 5 bases, with 10 bases separating them. This CDR3 is built from 13 residues. Germline V lookup: CDR1 KGHSH, CDR2 LQKENI. The CDR3 protein is CASSPGVSTEAFF. DNA of the CDR3: TGTGCCAGCTCACCTGGGGTCAGTACTGAAGCTTTCTTT.

In regard to this clonotype: The junction shows a germline mismatch at one end, possibly a read error. V usage is TRBV9 and J usage is TRBJ2-7, with TRBD2 matching over 10 bases. The germline V gene encodes CDR1 SGDLS and CDR2 YYNGEE. The CDR3 runs to 14 residues. The CDR3: CASSPGLAYYGQYF. The CDR3 region has the DNA TGTGCCAGCAGCCCGGGACTAGCGTATTACGGGCAGTACTTC.

This clonotype was found many times. The chain combines TRBV27 with TRBJ2-2, with TRBD1 matching 8 bases. The CDR3 is 16 residues long. J lost 0 bases, V lost 6 bases, and 6 bases had no gene match. Germline V gene data show CDR1 as MNHEY and CDR2 as SMNVEV (reference sequence). For the CDR3, the DNA is TGTGCCAGCAGCTGGCCACAGGGGGCGAACACCGGGGAGCTGTTTTTT. Its translation: CASSWPQGANTGELFF.

Ten or more counts support this clonotype. V and J are TRBV12-3 or TRBV12-4 and TRBJ2-3; D unresolved. V was trimmed by 5 bases and J by 4 bases, leaving 10 bases between them. CDR3 length equals 13 residues. CDR3 DNA sequence: TGTGCCAGCAGTCTCGCTACGGCAGATACGCAGTATTTT. It is translated as CASSLATADTQYF.

This clonotype has at least ten counts. J is TRBJ1-1 and V is TRBV10-3; D might be TRBD1 (6 bases). V lost 4 bases and J 1 base, leaving 10 bases between the germline ends. The CDR3 is 14 residues long. CDR1 is ENHRY, CDR2 SYGVKD, per germline. The DNA for the CDR3 is TGTGCCATCAGTGTAGGACAGTCGAACACTGAAGCTTTCTTT. This encodes CAISVGQSNTEAFF.

The sample holds many counts of this clonotype. This chain joins TRBV3-1 and TRBJ2-1, with 14 bases identical to TRBD2. The CDR3 loop spans 15 amino acids. Looked up from germline, CDR1 is LGHDT and CDR2 is YNNKEL (reference sequence). J lost 9 bases, V lost 5 bases, and 6 bases had no gene match. CDR3 residues: CASSKGLAGEIEQFF. In DNA form, the CDR3 reads TGTGCCAGCAGCAAGGGACTAGCGGGAGAGATTGAGCAGTTCTTC.

This clonotype occurred a few times. The chain uses TRBV6-1 and TRBJ1-4; D is unresolved. Germline CDR1 MNHNS, CDR2 SASEGT. Trimming removed 6 bases from V and 8 bases from J, with 13 bases in between. CDR3 length: 13 residues. The CDR3 sequence is CASSPDGREKLFF. CDR3 DNA sequence: TGTGCCAGCAGCCCCGATGGGCGAGAAAAACTGTTTTTT.